This TCR beta chain was retrieved from a study of blood T cell repertoires in COVID-19. Assay used: immunoSEQ multiplex PCR; TCRdb lists only in-frame clones, some missing. Among around 160,000 clones, roughly 81% were seen once, and the ten largest hold roughly 8.4%. This CDR3 has 14 residues. V was pared by 5 bases and J by 0 bases, with 10 bases between. CDR1 is LNHDA, CDR2 SQIVND, per germline (reference sequence). This TCR came from a human donor with acute or convalescent COVID-19. The donor label of this sample is uncertain. The V gene is TRBV19, the J gene TRBJ2-5, with D perhaps matching TRBD2 (6 bases). Input material: peripheral blood. The CDR3 here is CASSLAGYQETQYF. The CDR3 bases are TGTGCCAGTAGTCTCGCGGGGTACCAAGAGACCCAGTACTTC.